The 17 T cell receptor beta chains given below trace back to one sample, sequenced in a study of identical twins. TCRdb processed the 5' RACE reads anew with MiXCR; each CDR3 protein has one entry. The sample holds 1.5 million to 2 million distinct CDR3 sequences, around 29% seen once. Specimen: cord blood. The source is a newborn girl in good health.

The rearrangement uses TRBV28 and TRBJ2-3; D may be TRBD1 (6 bases). This CDR3 contains 12 residues. The V end lost 10 bases, the J end lost 2 bases, and 10 bases lay between the germline ends. Germline assignment: CDR1 MDHEN and CDR2 SYDVKM. The CDR3 DNA reads TGTGCCACCCACAGGGACACAGATACGCAGTATTTT. Protein product: CATHRDTDTQYF.

This clonotype was observed many times. The rearrangement links TRBV13 to TRBJ2-3; TRBD2 matches 15 bases. V dropped 5 bases and J dropped 4; count of bases not matched to a gene: 4. The CDR3 sequence is 16 residues long. Germline V lookup: CDR1 PRHDT, CDR2 FYEKMQ (reference sequence). The CDR3 protein is CASSMGLAGGPDTQYF. CDR3 coding DNA: TGTGCCAGCAGCATGGGACTAGCGGGGGGACCAGATACGCAGTATTTT.

The chain carries TRBV6-1 and TRBJ1-1, with TRBD1 as a possible D gene (6 bases). The V end lost 4 bases, the J end lost 1 base, and 10 bases lay between the germline ends. This CDR3 comprises 14 residues. In germline, CDR1 is MNHNS, CDR2 SASEGT. Written as DNA, the CDR3 is TGTGCCAGCAGTGGCGGGACACGGAACACTGAAGCTTTCTTT. Protein product: CASSGGTRNTEAFF.

This clonotype was counted between two and nine times. The chain couples TRBV6-4 to TRBJ2-1, with 7 bases that match TRBD2. J gave up 10 bases and V 6 bases, and 9 bases lay outside the gene matches. Germline CDR1 is MRHNA and CDR2 is SNTAGT. The CDR3 is made up of 13 amino acids. The CDR3 coding sequence is TGTGCCAGCAGCCGACTAGACGGGAGGGAGCAGTTCTTC. As protein: CASSRLDGREQFF.

This clonotype was counted a few times. The V gene is TRBV5-1, the J gene TRBJ2-7; D is ambiguous. From germline, CDR1 is SGHRS and CDR2 YFSETQ. Trimming shortened V by 3 bases and J by 7 bases, and 14 bases separated the two germline ends. The CDR3 has 13 residues. The CDR3 nucleotides read TGCGCCAGCAGCTCAAACGATTTGGGTGAGCAGTACTTC. Its translation: CASSSNDLGEQYF. Combining the CDR3 with reference TRBV5-1 and TRBJ2-7 gives the whole variable domain KAGVTQTPRYLIKTRGQQVTLSCSPISGHRSVSWYQQTPGQGLQFLFEYFSETQRNKGNFPGRFSGRQFSNSRSEMNVSTLELGDSALYLCASSSNDLGEQYFGPGTRLTVT.

This rearrangement joins TRBV20-1 to TRBJ2-7; 10 positions match TRBD2. CDR3 length equals 14 residues. In germline, CDR1 is DFQATT, CDR2 SNEGSKA (reference sequence). J lost 7 bases, V lost 1 base, and 7 bases had no gene match. CDR3 amino acids: CSARVSGGGHEQYF. The DNA for the CDR3 is TGCAGTGCTAGAGTCAGCGGGGGGGGCCATGAGCAGTACTTC.

The rearrangement uses TRBV6-1 and TRBJ2-4, with a possible D match to TRBD1 (5 bases). The tail of the sequence fits TRBJ2-7 better, so the J call may be wrong. This CDR3 spans 13 amino acids. From germline, CDR1 is MNHNS and CDR2 SASEGT. CDR3 sequence reads: CASTGHTPYEQYF. In nucleotides, the CDR3 is TGTGCCAGCACCGGACACACACCCTACGAGCAGTACTTC.

This clonotype appeared many times. V and J are TRBV29-1 and TRBJ2-1; 7 bases are a match to TRBD2. The CDR3 runs 16 residues. V gave up 5 bases and J gave up 6 bases; unmatched junction bases: 16. The germline V gene has CDR1 SQVTM and CDR2 ANQGSEA. CDR3 loop: CSVRLYWAGVVNEQFF. CDR3 DNA: TGCAGCGTTAGACTTTACTGGGCGGGAGTTGTCAATGAGCAGTTCTTC.

The chain links TRBV20-1 to TRBJ2-1, with D maybe TRBD2 (5 bases). This CDR3 is built from 13 residues. CDR1 DFQATT and CDR2 SNEGSKA come from the germline V gene (reference sequence). V was shortened by 3 bases and J by 13 bases, with 19 bases between the two germline ends. CDR3 in DNA: TGCAGTGCTAGGCCCCTAGAGGACTTGACCCAGTTCTTC. The encoded protein is CSARPLEDLTQFF.

This chain connects TRBV19 to TRBJ2-3, with 7 bases identical to TRBD2. V shed 9 bases and J 5 bases; nucleotides not matched to a gene: 5. Germline-derived CDR1 and CDR2 are LNHDA and SQIVND (reference sequence). The CDR3 sequence is 12 residues long. CDR3 loop: CASGEGRDTQYF. The CDR3 nucleotides read TGTGCCAGCGGGGAGGGTCGAGATACGCAGTATTTT.

This clonotype was counted between two and nine times. The chain is built from TRBV12-3 or TRBV12-4 and TRBJ2-3; no firm D call. The CDR3 consists of 14 residues. V was pared by 5 bases and J by 4 bases, with 13 bases between. The CDR3 reads CASSPPVVADTQYF. CDR3 nucleotide sequence: TGTGCCAGCAGTCCACCAGTTGTGGCAGATACGCAGTATTTT.

The sample holds a few counts of this clonotype. J is TRBJ2-7 and V is TRBV12-3 or TRBV12-4; possibly TRBD1 or TRBD2 for D (5 bases each). V lost 6 bases and J 6 bases, leaving 15 bases between the germline ends. This CDR3 has 13 amino acids. The CDR3 protein is CASSHTAGTEQYF. CDR3 nucleotides: TGTGCCAGCAGCCACACCGCAGGGACCGAGCAGTACTTC.

The genes are TRBV4-1 and TRBJ1-2; 11 positions agree with TRBD1. The CDR3 covers 18 residues. V trimming: 1 base; J trimming: 2 bases; junction bases outside the gene matches: 9. CDR1 is MGHRA and CDR2 is YSYEKL in the germline V gene. Here the CDR3 DNA reads TGCGCCAGCAGCCAAGTGACCTACCGGGACAGGGGGAACTATGGCTACACCTTC. It encodes CASSQVTYRDRGNYGYTF.

The chain is built from TRBV12-3 or TRBV12-4 and TRBJ2-4; the match to TRBD2 covers 9 bases. There are 17 residues in the CDR3. J gave up 1 base and V 5 bases, and 9 bases lay outside the gene matches. The CDR3 sequence is CASSRLRGGVAKNIQYF. Here the CDR3 DNA reads TGTGCCAGCAGTAGACTCCGCGGGGGGGTGGCCAAAAACATTCAGTACTTC.

V and J are TRBV20-1 and TRBJ1-5; 9 positions match TRBD1. V shed 4 bases, J shed 0 bases, and the junction held 1 base outside the gene matches. Germline assignment: CDR1 DFQATT and CDR2 SNEGSKA (reference sequence). This CDR3 is built from 14 residues. This CDR3 reads CSANRGHSNQPQHF. The CDR3 DNA follows: TGCAGTGCTAACAGGGGGCATAGCAATCAGCCCCAGCATTTT.

This chain uses TRBV2 with TRBJ1-6; D gene unclear. The CDR3 has 12 residues. The ends were cut back, 2 bases at V and 8 bases at J, with 4 bases in the middle. Germline CDR1 SNHLY, CDR2 FYNNEI. The CDR3 region has the DNA TGTGCCAGCAGTGAACAGGATTCACCCCTCCACTTT. This sequence encodes CASSEQDSPLHF.

This clonotype was seen only a few times. The rearrangement links TRBV10-3 to TRBJ2-3, with 8 positions matching TRBD2. The CDR3 runs to 15 residues. The germline V gene encodes CDR1 ENHRY and CDR2 SYGVKD. The V and J ends lost 6 bases and 2 bases, in that order; junction bases with no gene match: 7. CDR3 in DNA: TGTGCCATCAGCTTGGGACTAGGGGACACAGATACGCAGTATTTT. This translates into CAISLGLGDTDTQYF.